This TCR beta chain is drawn from a study of Ad26.COV2.S vaccination and SARS-CoV-2 variants (TCRdb year 2021). Background on the whole study: Donors in the vaccine arm were drawn from COV1001, a phase I-IIa trial of Ad26.COV2.S in healthy adults that was multicentre, randomized, double-blind and placebo-controlled. Trial participants were randomized into five groups of five: low-dose or high-dose Ad26.COV2.S given once or twice, or placebo on both occasions. Investigators did not know the trial group allocation while performing experiments and assessing outcomes. Ad26.COV2.S was administered intramuscularly at 5 x 10^10 or 1 x 10^11 viral particles, either as a single shot or as two shots given 56 days apart. The TCR-sequenced set comprised approximately 32 samples: around 20 Ad26.COV2.S vaccine recipients, 5 placebo recipients and 8 SARS-CoV-2 convalescent individuals. TCRbeta repertoire sequencing was used to assess the specificity and breadth of SARS-CoV-2-reactive T cell receptors after Ad26.COV2.S vaccination.

The immunoSEQ Assay was used to sequence TCRbeta CDR3 regions. After extraction, genomic DNA underwent amplification by bias-controlled multiplex PCR, followed by high-throughput sequencing. Per the original workflow: To quantify the absolute abundance of every unique TCRbeta CDR3 region, sequences were collapsed and filtered. T cell fraction was estimated by normalizing TCRbeta template counts to usable DNA, which was measured by amplifying reference genes present in all nucleated cells. Repertoire TCRs were annotated as SARS-CoV-2-specific when V gene, CDR3 amino acid sequence and J gene were exactly matched to a known reactive TCR set. MIRA supplied the reference SARS-CoV-2 TCR set, which was filtered for enrichment in COVID-19-positive ImmuneCODE repertoires so that public or cross-reactive TCRs were removed. Based on the MIRA antigens, annotated TCRs were further analysed at the level of specific ORF or position within ORF. Breadth was defined as the number of annotated unique rearrangements divided by the total number of unique productive rearrangements, and depth was defined as the summed frequency of the annotated unique rearrangements. Two-sided Wilcoxon rank-sum tests were used to compare TCR breadth between groups. As stored in TCRdb, this immuneACCESS dataset retains in-frame rearrangements with V and J assigned. A fraction of the clones does not appear; measured against another copy, unresolved V genes explain less than half of the discrepancy, and the remainder lacks a known reason. V and J calls and clone size are copied from that table; D and trimming were computed from the DNA. Here the sample has about 400,000 clones; roughly 90% occur a single time. Jointly, the top ten make up approximately 4% of the sample.

V gives up 6 bases and J gives up 5 bases, and the segment between their germline ends measures 23 bases. The CDR3 runs 16 residues from the cysteine to the phenylalanine. Only the CDR3 part of the read is kept: 48 bases, read in frame from the first base. The germline V gene (reference sequence) specifies MNHNY as CDR1 and SVGAGI as CDR2. What the treatment or condition label conveys for this sample: roughly 18 received Ad26.COV2.S at low or high dose, single or two shots; about five received placebo; per-sample allocation not given. Repertoires of vaccine and placebo recipients were sequenced from samples taken on day 63 after the first injection. Cohort 1b enrolled around 23 adults aged 18-55 years at a single site in Boston, USA, between 29 July and 7 August 2020. Ad26.COV2.S was a replication-incompetent adenovirus type 26 vector that expressed a prefusion-stabilized SARS-CoV-2 spike protein derived from the original Wuhan strain.

Worth noting for this clone: No antigen is known for it. Base qualities are missing; no much larger clone stands one base away.

Overall results and qualifications from the work: Spike-specific TCR breadth was higher in Ad26.COV2.S recipients than in placebo recipients (P = 0.0014). Vaccine and placebo recipients had similar non-spike TCR breadth, a finding consistent with the vaccine containing only spike. It was noted by the authors that total T cell responses may have been underestimated by the TCR breadth and depth analyses. Substantial breadth of spike-specific CD8+ and CD4+ T cell responses was reported after vaccination. The study was not powered for comparison of responses between vaccine doses or regimens.

The chain is made from TRBV6-6 and TRBJ2-7, with the D assignment possibly TRBD1 or TRBD2, given 7 matching bases for each. This clonotype was sampled from a person between 18 and 65 years old who received the Ad26.COV2.S COVID-19 vaccine or a placebo. This specimen was peripheral blood, taken in a trial of Ad26.COV2.S vaccine versus placebo. For the CDR3, the sequence is CASSYQGGTANHEQYF. The sequenced DNA is TGTGCCAGCAGCTACCAGGGGGGGACGGCTAACCACGAGCAGTACTTC.